Shown below are 27 T cell receptor beta chains from a single sample sequenced in a study of Graves' ophthalmopathy and Graves' hyperthyroidism. For repertoire sequencing, the TCR beta CDR3 regions were amplified from RNA transcripts. HTBI-primed first-round RT-PCR preceded second-round multiplex PCR. Each CDR3 protein is one row after TCRdb ran MiXCR on the multiplex PCR reads. The sample comprises over a million distinct CDR3 sequences, approximately 35% of which are singletons, and 11% rests with the top ten. The sequenced sample consisted of peripheral blood or thyroid tissue (not recorded which). These receptors were collected from an adult man with Graves' hyperthyroidism.

The chain recombines TRBV5-4 with TRBJ1-3, with D possibly being TRBD1 (5 bases). CDR1 is SGHNT, CDR2 YYREEE, per germline (reference sequence). V lost 0 bases and J lost 4, with 11 bases in between. This CDR3 is 15 amino acids long. In DNA form, the CDR3 reads TGTGCCAGCAGCTTGGACTTGGGGACCGGAAACACCATATATTTT. It encodes CASSLDLGTGNTIYF.

This clonotype appeared many times. The chain carries TRBV20-1 and TRBJ1-1; D gene unclear. Germline-derived CDR1 and CDR2 are DFQATT and SNEGSKA (reference sequence). The CDR3 contains 12 residues. Trimming took off 6 bases at V and 5 bases at J, with 13 bases between the two ends. CDR3 coding DNA: TGCAGTGCCGTAGTGGTTTCAACTGAAGCTTTCTTT. Translated, it gives CSAVVVSTEAFF.

About this clonotype: Germline and junction disagree at one end, which may indicate a read error. The chain joins TRBV10-3 to TRBJ2-5, with TRBD1 identical over 9 bases. With the DNA end fitting TRBJ2-7 better, the J assignment may be wrong. The CDR3 is made up of 16 amino acids. Per germline, CDR1 ENHRY and CDR2 SYGVKD. This CDR3 is CASSSPEGTGLYEQYF. In DNA, the CDR3 is TGTGCCAGCAGTTCCCCTGAGGGGACAGGGTTATACGAGCAGTACTTC.

The table lists this clonotype with a few counts. The chain carries TRBV30 and TRBJ1-6; 7 positions agree with TRBD1. The CDR3 loop spans 13 amino acids. Looked up from germline, CDR1 is GTSNPN and CDR2 is SVGIG (reference sequence). J lost 7 bases, V lost 3 bases, and 3 bases had no gene match. In DNA form, the CDR3 reads TGTGCCTGGAGAGGGACAGACAATTCACCCCTCCACTTT. Translation gives CAWRGTDNSPLHF.

This clonotype was counted ten times or more. This sequence joins TRBV7-9 and TRBJ1-2, with D maybe TRBD1 (5 bases). This CDR3 is 13 amino acids long. Looked up from germline, CDR1 is SEHNR and CDR2 is FQNEAQ (reference sequence). Trimming took off 5 bases at V and 6 bases at J, with 13 bases between the two ends. CDR3 in amino acids: CASSPGGDHGYTF. In DNA form, the CDR3 reads TGTGCCAGCAGCCCAGGAGGGGACCATGGCTACACCTTC.

The chain is built from TRBV7-9 and TRBJ2-5, with TRBD2 matching over 10 bases. The DNA end lines up better with TRBJ2-7; the J call may be wrong. The CDR3 extends over 17 amino acids. Germline loops: CDR1 SEHNR, CDR2 FQNEAQ (reference sequence). DNA of the CDR3: TGTGCCAGCAGCCCGCCCCGGGCGAGCGGGGGGGCCTACGAGCAGTACTTC. The encoded protein is CASSPPRASGGAYEQYF.

Turning to this clonotype: The germline gene is not matched at one end of the junction; a read error may be the cause. Here the CDR3 DNA reads TGCGCCAGCAGCCAAGCCGGGGCGCCCGAGCAGTACTTC. The encoded protein is CASSQAGAPEQYF. The chain joins TRBV5-4 to TRBJ2-7; the D call may be TRBD1 or TRBD2 (5 bases each). In germline, CDR1 is SGHNT, CDR2 YYREEE (reference sequence). CDR3 length: 13 residues. Variable domain in full (rest from reference TRBV5-4 and TRBJ2-7): ETGVTQSPTHLIKTRGQQVTLRCSSQSGHNTVSWYQQALGQGPQFIFQYYREEENGRGNFPPRFSGLQFPNYSSELNVNALELDDSALYLCASSQAGAPEQYFGPGTRLTVT.

The gene calls are TRBV10-3 and TRBJ1-2, with unresolved D. V lost 10 bases to trimming and J lost 4 bases, with 16 bases between them. Germline CDR1 is ENHRY and CDR2 is SYGVKD. The CDR3 consists of 13 residues. Here the CDR3 DNA reads TGTGCCACCCCGGGGAACCACCCCTATGGCTACACCTTC. Encoded protein: CATPGNHPYGYTF.

This chain connects TRBV15 to TRBJ1-2; possible D gene TRBD1, 5 bases. Trimming took 9 bases from V and 7 from J, leaving 18 bases between them. CDR3 size: 13 residues. Looked up from germline, CDR1 is LNHNV and CDR2 is YYDKDF (reference sequence). The CDR3 region is CATRDGRQGGYTF. In DNA form, the CDR3 reads TGTGCCACAAGGGACGGGCGACAAGGTGGCTACACCTTC.

The sample holds many counts of this clonotype. V usage is TRBV20-1 and J usage is TRBJ1-4; TRBD1 matches 10 bases. CDR1 is DFQATT and CDR2 is SNEGSKA in the germline V gene (reference sequence). The CDR3 is made up of 14 amino acids. V lost 3 bases to trimming and J lost 8 bases; unmatched junction nucleotides: 6. CDR3: CSARTTGGLEKLFF. CDR3 DNA sequence: TGCAGTGCTAGGACGACAGGGGGCCTCGAAAAACTGTTTTTT.

V usage is TRBV5-1 and J usage is TRBJ1-3; D gene unclear. The V end lost 2 bases, the J end lost 4 bases, and 10 bases lay between the germline ends. CDR3 length equals 14 residues. Germline CDR1 and CDR2: SGHRS and YFSETQ. This chain's CDR3 is CASSFPLQGNTIYF. The CDR3 nucleotides are TGCGCCAGCAGCTTCCCCCTACAGGGAAACACCATATATTTT.

There are many counts of this clonotype. The rearrangement links TRBV10-2 to TRBJ1-5; D not resolved. Germline V gene sequence: CDR1 WSHSY, CDR2 SAAADI. Trimming took 2 bases from V and 1 from J, leaving 9 bases between them. The length of the CDR3 is 15 residues. The CDR3 sequence: CASSEAGQSNQPQHF. In DNA, the CDR3 is TGCGCCAGCAGTGAGGCGGGCCAGAGCAATCAGCCCCAGCATTTT.

This clonotype was seen many times. The chain carries TRBV20-1 and TRBJ2-5; D remains ambiguous. Trimming took 4 bases from V and 0 from J, leaving 21 bases between them. This CDR3 region has 17 residues. CDR1 is DFQATT and CDR2 is SNEGSKA in the germline V gene (reference sequence). The CDR3 nucleotides are TGCAGTGCTAATGGTCGTGTGGCGGAAAGGGACCAAGAGACCCAGTACTTC. This encodes CSANGRVAERDQETQYF.

In this sample, this clonotype turned up many times. V usage is TRBV5-8 and J usage is TRBJ2-7, with D maybe TRBD2 (6 bases). The CDR3 covers 14 residues. The germline gives CDR1 SGHTS, CDR2 YDEGEE. Trimming removed 0 bases from V and 3 bases from J, with 10 bases in between. CDR3 in DNA: TGTGCCAGCAGCTTGGCCGCAGCGGGCTACGAGCAGTACTTC. Its protein product is CASSLAAAGYEQYF.

This clonotype appeared many times. The gene calls are TRBV14 and TRBJ1-6; no clear D. The CDR3 sequence is 13 residues long. Trimming left V 2 bases short and J 10 bases short, with 9 bases between. Germline loops: CDR1 SGHDN, CDR2 FVKESK. In nucleotides, the CDR3 is TGTGCCAGCAGCCAAAGCGACGGGTCACCCCTCCACTTT. As protein: CASSQSDGSPLHF.

With regard to this clonotype: Since a much larger clone is just one base distant, this may be a read error. The chain recombines TRBV7-8 with TRBJ2-7, with TRBD2 identical over 9 bases. V shed 1 base, J shed 7 bases, and the junction held 11 bases outside the gene matches. The CDR3 runs to 16 residues. Germline V lookup: CDR1 SGHVS, CDR2 FQNEAQ. In DNA, the CDR3 is TGTGCCAGCAGCTTAGTTTTCGGCGGGGGGGCGCGGGAGCAGTACTTC. This translates into CASSLVFGGGAREQYF.

V and J are TRBV25-1 and TRBJ1-3; 8 nucleotides agree with TRBD1. From germline, CDR1 is MGHDK and CDR2 SYGVNS. The junction had 19 bases not matched to a gene; V was cut back by 3 bases and J by 0 bases. The CDR3 runs to 21 residues. The CDR3 is CASSDPNVRGTGPSSGNTIYF. The CDR3 DNA is TGTGCCAGCAGTGACCCCAACGTCAGGGGGACAGGCCCAAGCTCTGGAAACACCATATATTTT.

This clonotype has ten or more counts. The chain carries TRBV2 and TRBJ2-5; 8 bases are a match to TRBD2. There are 13 residues in the CDR3. V lost 7 bases and J lost 5; bases outside the gene matches: 6. The germline gives CDR1 SNHLY, CDR2 FYNNEI. The CDR3 protein is CASTNTGGETQYF. In DNA, the CDR3 is TGTGCCAGCACCAACACGGGGGGGGAGACCCAGTACTTC.

At least ten counts were recorded for this clonotype. The V gene is TRBV7-6, the J gene TRBJ1-5; D perhaps matches TRBD1 (6 bases). Per the germline V gene, CDR1 is SGHVS and CDR2 is FNYEAQ. Trimming took off 5 bases at V and 1 base at J, with 9 bases between the two ends. The length of the CDR3 is 14 residues. CDR3 residues: CASSAGQSNQPQHF. CDR3 bases: TGTGCCAGCAGCGCCGGACAGAGCAATCAGCCCCAGCATTTT.

This clonotype turned up a few times. The rearrangement links TRBV10-3 to TRBJ2-7, with TRBD1 matching over 12 bases. Per the germline V gene, CDR1 is ENHRY and CDR2 is SYGVKD. Losses at the gene ends were 6 bases for V and 5 bases for J; bases not matched to a gene: 8. The CDR3 is 15 amino acids. The CDR3: CAISSQGQGADEQYF. The DNA of the CDR3 is TGTGCCATCAGCTCCCAGGGACAGGGGGCTGACGAGCAGTACTTC.

Many counts were recorded for this clonotype. One base away lies a much larger clone, so this may be a sequencing read error. V and J are TRBV7-9 and TRBJ2-7; no firm D call. CDR1 and CDR2 (germline): SEHNR, FQNEAQ (reference sequence). The CDR3 sequence is 11 residues long. Deletions cut 5 bases from V and 3 bases from J, with 5 bases between. The CDR3 nucleotides are TGTGCCAGCAGCCCTTACTACGAGCAGTACTTC. Residues: CASSPYYEQYF.

On this clonotype: One base away lies a much larger clone, so this may be a sequencing read error. V and J are TRBV10-3 and TRBJ1-2; possibly TRBD1 for D (5 bases). The germline V gene encodes CDR1 ENHRY and CDR2 SYGVKD. The CDR3 consists of 14 residues. CDR3 coding DNA: TGTGCCAGCAGTGAATCGCCAGGGACGTATGGCTACACCTTC. This sequence encodes CASSESPGTYGYTF.

This clonotype showed up many times. The V and J genes are TRBV5-1 and TRBJ1-2, with 8 bases lining up with TRBD1. The CDR3 loop spans 15 amino acids. The J segment lost 0 bases and the V segment lost 2 bases, leaving 3 bases of the junction unmatched. Germline V gene sequence: CDR1 SGHRS, CDR2 YFSETQ. This CDR3 reads CASSFGQGSNYGYTF. As DNA, the CDR3 is TGCGCCAGCAGCTTTGGACAGGGATCTAACTATGGCTACACCTTC.

DNA of the CDR3: TGTGCCAGCTCACCGGGAATGGGGCCCCAGCATTTT. Translation gives CASSPGMGPQHF. The chain has TRBV18 and TRBJ1-5, with D uncertain. CDR3 length: 12 residues. CDR1 and CDR2 from the germline V gene are KGHSH and LQKENI. Trimming shortened V by 3 bases and J by 9 bases, and 9 bases separated the two germline ends.

The CDR3 sequence: CASSFYESSHEHF. CDR3 bases: TGTGCCAGCAGCTTCTACGAAAGTTCCCACGAGCATTTT. The chain uses TRBV7-2 and TRBJ1-5; D is undetermined. Germline V lookup: CDR1 SGHTA, CDR2 FQGNSA. With 3 bases removed from V and 14 bases from J, the gap between germline ends came to 17 bases. This CDR3 has 13 amino acids. The full variable domain, its missing parts supplied by reference TRBV7-2 and TRBJ1-5, is GAGVSQSPSNKVTEKGKDVELRCDPISGHTALYWYRQSLGQGLEFLIYFQGNSAPDKSGLPSDRFSAERTGGSVSTLTIQRTQQEDSAVYLCASSFYESSHEHFGDGTRLSIL.

In its sample, this clonotype was seen many times. The J gene is TRBJ1-6, the V gene TRBV7-2; 8 bases agree with TRBD1. Germline trimming cut 4 bases from V and 7 bases from J; bases unmatched to any gene: 6. CDR1 and CDR2 (germline): SGHTA, FQGNSA. The CDR3 contains 15 residues. CDR3 protein: CASSSDRAGNSPLHF. As DNA, the CDR3 is TGTGCCAGCAGCTCGGACAGGGCAGGAAATTCACCCCTCCACTTT.

There are a few counts of this clonotype. The chain is built from TRBV4-1 and TRBJ2-7; TRBD1 matches at 9 bases. There are 17 residues in the CDR3. Germline V lookup: CDR1 MGHRA, CDR2 YSYEKL. J lost 3 bases, V lost 4 bases, and 13 bases had no gene match. The CDR3 bases are TGCGCCAGCAGCCGTCGTAGCTGGACAGGGGTGAACTACGAGCAGTACTTC. This translates into CASSRRSWTGVNYEQYF.